Below are 22 T cell receptor beta chains sequenced from a single sample in a study of blood T cells in healthy people across ages. The authors ran a second PCR of about 7 to 12 cycles using a sample-barcoded 5' primer and a J-beta primer mix. TCRdb reprocessed the 5' RACE reads with MiXCR, giving one entry per CDR3 protein. The sample gives 600,000 to 800,000 distinct CDR3 sequences, roughly half of which show up once; approximately 12% is in the top ten. Sequences were obtained from blood. These receptors originate from a woman of 80 years or more in good health.

This clonotype has only a few counts. The chain recombines TRBV7-2 with TRBJ2-2; 7 nucleotides agree with TRBD1. CDR1 SGHTA and CDR2 FQGNSA come from the germline V gene. This CDR3 has 14 amino acids. V was pared by 0 bases and J by 7 bases, with 2 bases of the junction left unmatched. CDR3 in amino acids: CASSLAQGNGELFF. In DNA, the CDR3 is TGTGCCAGCAGCTTAGCACAGGGGAACGGGGAGCTGTTTTTT.

The chain combines TRBV12-3 or TRBV12-4 with TRBJ2-3, with D possibly called TRBD1 or TRBD2 (5 bases each). Deletions cut 6 bases from V and 2 bases from J, with 18 bases between. CDR3 length: 16 residues. The CDR3 DNA reads as TGTGCCAGCAGCCCCCTACGGGGCAGAACCACAGATACGCAGTATTTT. Translation: CASSPLRGRTTDTQYF.

This clonotype was picked up a small number of times. The rearrangement links TRBV20-1 to TRBJ2-5; 10 bases are shared with TRBD2. Germline CDR1 is DFQATT and CDR2 is SNEGSKA (reference sequence). The V gene end was trimmed by 1 base and the J gene end by 11 bases; junction bases not matched to a gene: 13. The CDR3 contains 15 residues. The CDR3 nucleotides are TGCAGTGCTAGAGGGACTAGCGGAGGAGGTTATGAGCAGTACTTC. Residues: CSARGTSGGGYEQYF.

This clonotype has just a few counts. The chain is built from TRBV20-1 and TRBJ2-1; a possible D gene is TRBD2 (6 bases). The CDR3 has 13 amino acids. CDR1 is DFQATT, CDR2 SNEGSKA, per germline (reference sequence). The ends were cut back, 3 bases at V and 5 bases at J, with 11 bases in the middle. The CDR3 is CSASQRADNEQFF. The CDR3 nucleotides read TGCAGTGCTAGTCAGCGGGCCGACAATGAGCAGTTCTTC.

The sample holds a few counts of this clonotype. The gene calls are TRBV6-5 and TRBJ2-5, with 10 nucleotides matching TRBD2. Germline V CDR1 and CDR2: MNHEY, SVGAGI. The CDR3 loop spans 14 amino acids. Losses at the gene ends were 5 bases for V and 5 bases for J; bases not matched to a gene: 5. The CDR3 DNA follows: TGTGCCAGCAGTACCCATAGCGGGAGGGAGACCCAGTACTTC. Translating it yields CASSTHSGRETQYF.

This clonotype showed up many times. The genes are TRBV29-1 and TRBJ2-5, with 9 bases that match TRBD1. Germline values: CDR1 SQVTM, CDR2 ANQGSEA. The CDR3 extends over 14 amino acids. The ends lost 6 bases at V and 4 bases at J; junction bases unmatched: 9. In nucleotides, the CDR3 is TGCAGCGTGAGGGGGACAGGGTCTTTAGAGACCCAGTACTTC. Protein: CSVRGTGSLETQYF.

The chain carries TRBV9 and TRBJ1-2, with D possibly being TRBD1 (5 bases). Deletions cut 10 bases from V and 3 bases from J, with 13 bases between. CDR1 is SGDLS, CDR2 YYNGEE, per germline. The CDR3 is made up of 12 amino acids. Here the CDR3 reads CAGTGTHYGYTF. CDR3 nucleotides: TGTGCCGGCACGGGGACTCACTATGGCTACACCTTC.

This clonotype came up a few times. V is TRBV28 and J is TRBJ1-5; a weak D match, TRBD1 (5 bases). The CDR3 length is 14 residues. Per germline, CDR1 MDHEN and CDR2 SYDVKM. Trimming took 2 bases from V and 6 from J, leaving 11 bases between them. CDR3 nucleotide sequence: TGTGCCAGCAGTTTAACGTGGGGGAGTCAGCCCCAGCATTTT. It specifies CASSLTWGSQPQHF.

This clonotype was counted between two and nine times. This chain links TRBV20-1 with TRBJ1-1; D unresolved. CDR1 and CDR2 from the germline V gene are DFQATT and SNEGSKA (reference sequence). This CDR3 is built from 10 residues. V gave up 4 bases and J gave up 4 bases, with 4 bases separating them. Here the CDR3 DNA reads TGCAGTGCTACCCGCACTGAAGCTTTCTTT. Translating it yields CSATRTEAFF.

This clonotype has a count of ten or more. V and J are TRBV7-2 and TRBJ1-6; no clear D. V lost 3 bases and J lost 1, with 10 bases in between. The CDR3 spans 16 residues. CDR1 is SGHTA, CDR2 FQGNSA, per germline. CDR3 region: CASSLEVASYNSPLHF. In nucleotides, the CDR3 is TGTGCCAGCAGCTTGGAGGTGGCGTCCTATAATTCACCCCTCCACTTT.

The V and J genes are TRBV9 and TRBJ2-3; 9 nucleotides align to TRBD2. Germline V gives CDR1 SGDLS, CDR2 YYNGEE. J lost 2 bases, V lost 7 bases, and 11 bases had no gene match. This CDR3 region has 16 residues. For the CDR3, the DNA is TGTGCCAGCCAAAAAGGGCTAGCGGGGAACACAGATACGCAGTATTTT. Its translation is CASQKGLAGNTDTQYF.

The chain links TRBV2 to TRBJ2-1, with TRBD2 matching over 9 bases. The CDR3 length is 17 residues. CDR1 and CDR2 (germline): SNHLY, FYNNEI. The V segment lost 6 bases and the J segment 4 bases; nucleotides outside the gene matches: 13. The CDR3 bases are TGTGCCAGCAGCGGGGGTGGTACTAGCGGGCTTTACAATGAGCAGTTCTTC. Protein product: CASSGGGTSGLYNEQFF.

CDR3 loop: CSVIGGSGANVLTF. CDR3 nucleotides: TGCAGCGTTATAGGGGGCTCTGGGGCCAACGTCCTGACTTTC. This chain joins TRBV29-1 and TRBJ2-6, with D perhaps TRBD1 (6 bases). V was pared by 5 bases and J by 0 bases, with 8 bases between. The CDR3 contains 14 residues. Germline values: CDR1 SQVTM, CDR2 ANQGSEA.

The chain couples TRBV9 to TRBJ2-1; D not resolved. This CDR3 has 14 amino acids. Germline CDR1 and CDR2: SGDLS and YYNGEE. Trimming stripped 2 bases from V and 2 bases from J, with 8 bases between. CDR3 coding DNA: TGTGCCAGCAGCGTTGAGGAAGCCTACAATGAGCAGTTCTTC. This codes for CASSVEEAYNEQFF.

This clonotype was counted a single time. Sequence at one end of the junction differs from germline and may be a read error. The genes are TRBV7-9 and TRBJ2-3; D perhaps matches TRBD2 (6 bases). The CDR3 is 15 residues long. Germline loops: CDR1 SEHNR, CDR2 FQNEAQ (reference sequence). CDR3 protein: CTSSKPGTSTDTQYF. In nucleotides, the CDR3 is TGTACCAGCAGCAAACCCGGGACTAGCACAGATACGCAGTATTTT.

In its sample, this clonotype was seen many times. This chain connects TRBV12-3 or TRBV12-4 to TRBJ2-7; D is ambiguous. The V end lost 1 base, the J end lost 1 base, and 5 bases lay between the germline ends. This CDR3 comprises 13 residues. Here the CDR3 DNA reads TGTGCCAGCAGTTTAGGAGGATCCTACGAGCAGTACTTC. This encodes CASSLGGSYEQYF.

This clonotype was seen more than once but under ten times. This CDR3 is CASSKRGLGFETQYF. The DNA for the CDR3 is TGTGCCAGCAGCAAACGGGGACTAGGATTTGAGACCCAGTACTTC. The V call is TRBV9, the J call TRBJ2-5, with TRBD2 matching 8 bases. The germline gives CDR1 SGDLS, CDR2 YYNGEE. This CDR3 has 15 amino acids. With 4 bases clipped from V and 5 bases from J, the junction kept 10 bases outside the gene matches. The entire variable domain, with the rest obtained from reference TRBV9 and TRBJ2-5, is as follows: DSGVTQTPKHLITATGQRVTLRCSPRSGDLSVYWYQQSLDQGLQFLIQYYNGEERAKGNILERFSAQQFPDLHSELNLSSLELGDSALYFCASSKRGLGFETQYFGPGTRLLVL.

The V and J genes are TRBV12-3 or TRBV12-4 and TRBJ2-3, with D perhaps TRBD1 (6 bases). This CDR3 spans 15 amino acids. Trimming removed 3 bases at V and 4 bases at J, with 14 bases between. CDR3 nucleotide sequence: TGTGCCAGCAGTTTGCTGAGAGGGGGACCAGATACGCAGTATTTT. As protein: CASSLLRGGPDTQYF.

As concerns this clonotype: One junction end disagrees with the germline gene, perhaps due to a read error. This sequence joins TRBV7-8 and TRBJ2-2; possible D gene TRBD2, 5 bases. CDR3 length equals 16 residues. CDR1 SGHVS and CDR2 FQNEAQ come from the germline V gene. The CDR3 nucleotides are TGTGCCAGCAGCTTGCGTTTTGGGGTTGCCACCGGGAAGCTGTTTTTT. Translation gives CASSLRFGVATGKLFF.

This clonotype was seen only once. This chain connects TRBV3-1 to TRBJ2-1; TRBD2 is a possible D gene (5 bases). V shed 0 bases and J shed 4 bases, with 10 bases lying between them. Germline CDR1 reads LGHDT; CDR2 reads YNNKEL (reference sequence). The CDR3 extends over 15 amino acids. Here the CDR3 DNA reads TGTGCCAGCAGCCAAGAAAGGCGGGTTTACAATGAGCAGTTCTTC. Its translation is CASSQERRVYNEQFF.

The chain employs TRBV7-2 and TRBJ2-3; 13 nucleotides agree with TRBD2. V trimming: 8 bases; J trimming: 3 bases; junction bases outside the gene matches: 5. CDR1 and CDR2 (germline): SGHTA, FQGNSA. CDR3 length: 15 amino acids. CDR3 sequence: CASVLAGGQTDTQYF. Here the CDR3 DNA reads TGTGCCAGCGTACTAGCGGGGGGGCAGACAGATACGCAGTATTTT.

This chain connects TRBV6-1 to TRBJ2-7; 8 nucleotides agree with TRBD1. V shed 6 bases, J shed 0 bases, and the junction held 7 bases outside the gene matches. CDR3 size: 15 residues. In germline, CDR1 is MNHNS, CDR2 SASEGT. The CDR3 here is CASSGADRGSYEQYF. The CDR3 coding sequence is TGTGCCAGCAGCGGTGCTGACAGGGGCTCCTACGAGCAGTACTTC.